A selection of T cell receptor beta chains follows, all from one sample in a study of shared clonotypes between healthy human individuals. The repertoire was sequenced with immunoSEQ multiplex PCR; TCRdb's copy has only in-frame clones and lacks some. The data hold some 2,100,000 clones, with 90% to 97% observed a single time. Sequenced input: naive CD4+ T cells sorted from blood. Receptors originate from a man in his late teens or twenties in good health. CDR3s include the opening cysteine and the closing phenylalanine or tryptophan. The D gene is left open where the match is weak. Clone size appears in some rows only: once, few, many, or a class for an expanded clone.

V gene	D gene	clone size	J gene	CDR3 protein	CDR3 DNA
TRBV30	TRBD2	.	TRBJ2-3	CAWRLAGGTDTQYF	TGTGCCTGGCGTCTAGCGGGGGGCACAGATACGCAGTATTTT
TRBV25-1	.	.	TRBJ2-3	CASSVLDTQYF	TGTGCCAGCAGTGTCCTAGATACGCAGTATTTT
TRBV2	.	.	TRBJ2-6	CASSGLGAGANVLTF	TGTGCCAGCAGTGGCCTGGGAGCCGGGGCCAACGTCCTGACTTTC
TRBV30	.	.	TRBJ1-4	CAWSVQVYGEKLFF	TGTGCCTGGAGTGTCCAGGTGTATGGTGAAAAACTGTTTTTT
TRBV5-4	TRBD2	.	TRBJ2-7	CASSLEAGGTYEQYF	TGTGCCAGCAGCTTGGAAGCGGGAGGGACCTACGAGCAGTACTTC
TRBV2	.	.	TRBJ1-5	CASSEFLTDQPQHF	TGTGCCAGCAGTGAATTCCTCACCGACCAGCCCCAGCATTTT
TRBV18	.	.	TRBJ2-3	CASSPLQESTDTQYF	TGTGCCAGCTCACCACTCCAGGAGAGCACAGATACGCAGTATTTT
TRBV14	.	once	TRBJ1-6	CASSPGGSYNSPLHF	TGTGCCAGCAGCCCCGGGGGATCTTATAATTCACCCCTCCACTTT
TRBV4-3	TRBD2	.	TRBJ2-7	CASSQVASGYSYEQYF	TGCGCCAGCAGCCAAGTGGCTAGCGGGTACTCCTACGAGCAGTACTTC
TRBV5-1	TRBD2	.	TRBJ2-3	CASSSSSGGAPNTDTQYF	TGCGCCAGCAGCTCTTCTAGCGGGGGGGCCCCAAACACAGATACGCAGTATTTT
TRBV28	.	.	TRBJ1-6	CASSRQVSSYNSPLHF	TGTGCCAGCAGTCGACAGGTCAGCTCCTATAATTCACCCCTCCACTTT
TRBV20-1	.	.	TRBJ2-1	CSARGLEQFF	TGCAGTGCCAGAGGGTTAGAGCAGTTCTTC
TRBV10-3	TRBD2	once	TRBJ2-3	CAIKSSGGAIEDTQYF	TGTGCCATCAAATCTAGCGGGGGGGCGATTGAAGATACGCAGTATTTT
TRBV30	.	.	TRBJ1-1	CAWRTGLRNTEAFF	TGTGCCTGGAGGACAGGCCTTAGGAACACTGAAGCTTTCTTT
TRBV6-1	.	.	TRBJ1-5	CAITGYSNQPQHF	TGTGCCATCACGGGGTACAGCAATCAGCCCCAGCATTTT
TRBV5-1	.	.	TRBJ1-2	CASSLAKVGAGGYTF	TGCGCCAGCAGCTTGGCCAAGGTAGGGGCCGGCGGCTACACCTTC
TRBV19	.	.	TRBJ1-6	CASSTQGRQPLHF	TGTGCCAGTAGTACACAGGGTCGTCAACCCCTCCACTTT
TRBV4-3	.	.	TRBJ1-1	CASSQDQDDTEAFF	TGCGCCAGCAGCCAAGATCAGGACGACACTGAAGCTTTCTTT
TRBV4-3	TRBD2	.	TRBJ2-2	CASSLSAGGVTGELFF	TGCGCCAGCAGCCTCTCAGCGGGAGGTGTCACCGGGGAGCTGTTTTTT
TRBV5-1	TRBD2	.	TRBJ2-1	CASSALPSGRSHNEQFF	TGCGCCAGCAGCGCCCTTCCAAGCGGGAGGTCCCACAATGAGCAGTTCTTC
TRBV4-3	TRBD2	.	TRBJ2-2	CASSQDLLVAGGYWGELFF	TGCGCCAGCAGCCAGGATCTTTTAGTAGCGGGAGGGTATTGGGGGGAGCTGTTTTTT
TRBV7-8	.	.	TRBJ2-4	CASSIVGGPQNIQYF	TGTGCCAGCAGCATAGTCGGGGGGCCTCAAAACATTCAGTACTTC
TRBV6-4	TRBD2	.	TRBJ2-1	CASSELAAGNEQFF	TGTGCCAGCAGTGAGCTAGCGGCCGGCAATGAGCAGTTCTTC
TRBV7-9	.	.	TRBJ2-7	CASSLIGQSQSYEQYF	TGTGCCAGCAGCCTTATAGGACAGAGTCAATCCTACGAGCAGTACTTC
TRBV6-5	.	.	TRBJ2-3	CASSSSLTGTDTQYF	TGTGCCAGCAGTTCCTCATTGACTGGCACAGATACGCAGTATTTT
TRBV10-2	.	.	TRBJ1-5	CASQGSGQPQHF	TGCGCCAGTCAGGGGAGTGGACAGCCCCAGCATTTT
TRBV5-8	.	.	TRBJ1-6	CASSLGGKDSPLHF	TGTGCCAGCAGCTTGGGGGGGAAGGATTCACCCCTCCACTTT
TRBV30	.	.	TRBJ2-2	CAWRQTGELFF	TGTGCCTGGAGACAGACCGGGGAGCTGTTTTTT
TRBV5-1	.	.	TRBJ1-1	CASSSTETPLITEAFF	TGCGCCAGCAGCTCAACAGAAACCCCCTTGATCACTGAAGCTTTCTTT
TRBV6-5	.	.	TRBJ1-2	CASRGTIGYTF	TGTGCCAGCAGGGGGACAATTGGCTACACCTTC
TRBV4-1	.	.	TRBJ1-1	CASSQAGGAGTEAFF	TGCGCCAGCAGCCAAGCAGGAGGGGCAGGGACTGAAGCTTTCTTT
TRBV28	TRBD1	.	TRBJ2-7	CASSLFRKGTGGSEQYF	TGTGCCAGCAGTTTATTTCGGAAAGGGACAGGGGGGAGCGAGCAGTACTTC
TRBV5-1	.	.	TRBJ2-3	CASSFGGTSTDTQYF	TGCGCCAGCAGCTTCGGGGGCACTAGCACAGATACGCAGTATTTT
TRBV19	TRBD1	.	TRBJ2-6	CASTWDRDTGANVLTF	TGTGCCAGTACCTGGGACAGGGACACTGGGGCCAACGTCCTGACTTTC
TRBV6-5	.	.	TRBJ2-7	CASSRIPGVSYEQYF	TGTGCCAGCAGTCGGATACCGGGGGTCTCCTACGAGCAGTACTTC
TRBV27	TRBD1	.	TRBJ1-4	CASSTGTGGNEKLFF	TGTGCCAGCAGTACCGGGACAGGTGGTAATGAAAAACTGTTTTTT
TRBV30	TRBD1	few	TRBJ2-7	CAWRARQGISYEQYF	TGTGCCTGGAGGGCCAGACAGGGTATCTCCTACGAGCAGTACTTC
TRBV2	.	few	TRBJ2-3	CASSGQITDTQYF	TGTGCCAGCAGCGGACAGATCACAGATACGCAGTATTTT
TRBV18	TRBD2	.	TRBJ2-3	CASSLRTSGSADTQYF	TGTGCCAGCTCACTCCGGACTAGCGGGAGCGCGGATACGCAGTATTTT
TRBV6-1	.	.	TRBJ2-7	CASSATGNYEQYF	TGTGCCAGCAGTGCCACAGGGAATTACGAGCAGTACTTC
TRBV28	.	.	TRBJ2-7	CASSLPQRHEQYF	TGTGCCAGCAGTCTACCCCAACGGCACGAGCAGTACTTC
TRBV4-1	.	.	TRBJ2-5	CASSQARDGPREAQYF	TGCGCCAGCAGCCAAGCGAGGGACGGACCAAGAGAGGCCCAGTACTTC
TRBV9	.	.	TRBJ2-3	CASSVAGLGSDTQYF	TGTGCCAGCAGCGTAGCTGGCCTGGGGTCAGATACGCAGTATTTT
TRBV28	.	.	TRBJ1-2	CASSLTGYGYTF	TGTGCCAGCAGTCTAACAGGCTATGGCTACACCTTC
TRBV7-7	.	once	TRBJ2-7	CASSLARGPTYEQYF	TGTGCTAGCAGCTTAGCCAGGGGACCCACCTACGAGCAGTACTTC
TRBV10-3	.	.	TRBJ1-2	CAISESRGGGYGYTF	TGTGCCATCAGTGAGTCACGTGGCGGAGGCTATGGCTACACCTTC